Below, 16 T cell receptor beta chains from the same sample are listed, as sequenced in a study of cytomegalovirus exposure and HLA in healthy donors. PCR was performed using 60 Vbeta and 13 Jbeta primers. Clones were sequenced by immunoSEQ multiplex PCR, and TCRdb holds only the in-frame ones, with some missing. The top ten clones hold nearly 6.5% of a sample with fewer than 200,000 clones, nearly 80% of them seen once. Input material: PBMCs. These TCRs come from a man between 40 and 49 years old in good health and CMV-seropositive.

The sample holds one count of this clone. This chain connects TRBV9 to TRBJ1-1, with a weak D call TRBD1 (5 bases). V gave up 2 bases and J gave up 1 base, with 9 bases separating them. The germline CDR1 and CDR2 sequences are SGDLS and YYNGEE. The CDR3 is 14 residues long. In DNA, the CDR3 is TGTGCCAGCAGCGTGGGGGGGTGGAACACTGAAGCTTTCTTT. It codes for CASSVGGWNTEAFF.

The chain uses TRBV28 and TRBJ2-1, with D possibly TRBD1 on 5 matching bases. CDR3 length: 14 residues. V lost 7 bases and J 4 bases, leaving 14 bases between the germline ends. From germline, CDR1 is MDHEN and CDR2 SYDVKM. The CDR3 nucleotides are TGTGCCAGCACTGGGGCAGGGAAGTACAATGAGCAGTTCTTC. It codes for CASTGAGKYNEQFF.

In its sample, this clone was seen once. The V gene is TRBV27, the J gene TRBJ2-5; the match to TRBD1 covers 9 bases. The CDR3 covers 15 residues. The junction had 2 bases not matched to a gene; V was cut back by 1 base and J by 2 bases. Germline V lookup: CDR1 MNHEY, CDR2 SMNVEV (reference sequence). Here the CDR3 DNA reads TGTGCCAGCAGTTTATTGGGGACAGGGCAAGAGACCCAGTACTTC. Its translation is CASSLLGTGQETQYF.

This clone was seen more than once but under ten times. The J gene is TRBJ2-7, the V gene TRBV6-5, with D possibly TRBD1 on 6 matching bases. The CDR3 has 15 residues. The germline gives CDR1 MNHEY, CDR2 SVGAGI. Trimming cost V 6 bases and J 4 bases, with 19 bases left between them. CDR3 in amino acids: CASSQYGTSQYEQYF. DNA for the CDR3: TGTGCCAGCAGCCAATACGGGACATCCCAATACGAGCAGTACTTC.

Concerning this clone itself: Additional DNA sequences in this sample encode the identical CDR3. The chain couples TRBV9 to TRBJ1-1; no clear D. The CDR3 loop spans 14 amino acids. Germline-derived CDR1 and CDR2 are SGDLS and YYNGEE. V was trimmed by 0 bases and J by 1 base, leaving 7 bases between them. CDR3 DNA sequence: TGTGCCAGCAGCGTAGTTTCGGGGAACACTGAAGCTTTCTTT. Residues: CASSVVSGNTEAFF.

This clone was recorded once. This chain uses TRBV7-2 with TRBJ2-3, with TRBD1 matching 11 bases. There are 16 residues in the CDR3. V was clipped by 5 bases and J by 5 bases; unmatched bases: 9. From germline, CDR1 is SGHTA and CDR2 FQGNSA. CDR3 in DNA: TGTGCCAGCAGCCGGGGGAGGACAGGGGGCGTAGATACGCAGTATTTT. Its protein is CASSRGRTGGVDTQYF.

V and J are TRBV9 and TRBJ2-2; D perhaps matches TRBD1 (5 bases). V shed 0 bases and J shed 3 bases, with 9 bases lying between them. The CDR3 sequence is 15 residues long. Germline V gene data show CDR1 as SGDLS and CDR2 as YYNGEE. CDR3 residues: CASSVGGPDTGELFF. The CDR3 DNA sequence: TGTGCCAGCAGCGTAGGGGGCCCGGACACCGGGGAGCTGTTTTTT. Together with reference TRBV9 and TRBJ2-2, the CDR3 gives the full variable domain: DSGVTQTPKHLITATGQRVTLRCSPRSGDLSVYWYQQSLDQGLQFLIQYYNGEERAKGNILERFSAQQFPDLHSELNLSSLELGDSALYFCASSVGGPDTGELFFGEGSRLTVL.

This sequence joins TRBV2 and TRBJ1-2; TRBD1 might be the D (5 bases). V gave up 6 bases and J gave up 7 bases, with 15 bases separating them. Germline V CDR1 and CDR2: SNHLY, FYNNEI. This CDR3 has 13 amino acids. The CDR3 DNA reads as TGTGCCAGCAGGGCGGACGACAGAGGTGGCTACACCTTC. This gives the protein CASRADDRGGYTF.

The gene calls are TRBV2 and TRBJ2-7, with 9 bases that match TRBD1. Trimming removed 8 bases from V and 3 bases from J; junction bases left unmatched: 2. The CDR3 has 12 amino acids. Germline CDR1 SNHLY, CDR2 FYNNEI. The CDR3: CASGDRVYEQYF. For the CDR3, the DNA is TGTGCCAGCGGGGACAGGGTCTACGAGCAGTACTTC.

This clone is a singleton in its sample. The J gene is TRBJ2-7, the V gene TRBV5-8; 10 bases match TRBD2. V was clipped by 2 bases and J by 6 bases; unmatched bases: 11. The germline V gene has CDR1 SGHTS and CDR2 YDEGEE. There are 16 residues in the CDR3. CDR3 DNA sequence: TGTGCCAGCAGCTTTAGGGCTAGCGGGAGAATGAGCGAGCAGTACTTC. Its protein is CASSFRASGRMSEQYF.

In DNA, the CDR3 is TGTGCCAGCAGCCCATTCGCGGGGCGCCGAACCGGGGAGCTGTTTTTT. Translating it yields CASSPFAGRRTGELFF. V is TRBV7-2 and J is TRBJ2-2; D is perhaps TRBD2 (6 bases). Germline CDR1 reads SGHTA; CDR2 reads FQGNSA. The V end was cut by 5 bases, the J end by 5 bases, with 18 bases between. This CDR3 has 16 amino acids.

CDR3 loop: CARSASGRDHYNEQFF. The CDR3 nucleotides read TGTGCCAGGTCAGCAAGCGGGAGGGACCACTACAATGAGCAGTTCTTC. V gene TRBV27 combines with J gene TRBJ2-1; 10 bases match TRBD2. Unmatched junction bases numbered 11, after V lost 9 bases and J lost 3 bases. Germline loops: CDR1 MNHEY, CDR2 SMNVEV (reference sequence). The CDR3 covers 16 residues.

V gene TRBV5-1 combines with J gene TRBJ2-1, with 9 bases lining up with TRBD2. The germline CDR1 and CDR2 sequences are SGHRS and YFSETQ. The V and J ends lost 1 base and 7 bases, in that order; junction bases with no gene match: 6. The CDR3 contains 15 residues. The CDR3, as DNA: TGCGCCAGCAGCTTGCTGGAGCGGGGGGTGAATGAGCAGTTCTTC. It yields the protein CASSLLERGVNEQFF.

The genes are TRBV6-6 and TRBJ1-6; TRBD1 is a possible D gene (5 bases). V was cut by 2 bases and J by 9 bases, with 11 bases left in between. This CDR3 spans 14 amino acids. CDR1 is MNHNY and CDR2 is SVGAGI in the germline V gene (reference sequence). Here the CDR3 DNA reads TGTGCCAGCAGTTACAGGGGCACTGGTTCACCCCTCCACTTT. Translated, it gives CASSYRGTGSPLHF.

The chain's CDR3 is CASSADVKNIQYF. For the CDR3, the DNA is TGCGCCAGCAGCGCGGATGTCAAAAACATTCAGTACTTC. V usage is TRBV5-1 and J usage is TRBJ2-4; no clear D. The CDR3 loop spans 13 amino acids. Germline CDR1 is SGHRS and CDR2 is YFSETQ. V gave up 4 bases and J gave up 3 bases, with 8 bases separating them.

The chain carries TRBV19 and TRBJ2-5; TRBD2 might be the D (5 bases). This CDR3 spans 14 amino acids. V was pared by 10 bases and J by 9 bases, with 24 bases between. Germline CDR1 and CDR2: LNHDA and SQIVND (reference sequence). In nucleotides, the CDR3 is TGTGCCACTACATCCCCCCTCCGGACGGAGGCCCAGTACTTC. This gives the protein CATTSPLRTEAQYF.